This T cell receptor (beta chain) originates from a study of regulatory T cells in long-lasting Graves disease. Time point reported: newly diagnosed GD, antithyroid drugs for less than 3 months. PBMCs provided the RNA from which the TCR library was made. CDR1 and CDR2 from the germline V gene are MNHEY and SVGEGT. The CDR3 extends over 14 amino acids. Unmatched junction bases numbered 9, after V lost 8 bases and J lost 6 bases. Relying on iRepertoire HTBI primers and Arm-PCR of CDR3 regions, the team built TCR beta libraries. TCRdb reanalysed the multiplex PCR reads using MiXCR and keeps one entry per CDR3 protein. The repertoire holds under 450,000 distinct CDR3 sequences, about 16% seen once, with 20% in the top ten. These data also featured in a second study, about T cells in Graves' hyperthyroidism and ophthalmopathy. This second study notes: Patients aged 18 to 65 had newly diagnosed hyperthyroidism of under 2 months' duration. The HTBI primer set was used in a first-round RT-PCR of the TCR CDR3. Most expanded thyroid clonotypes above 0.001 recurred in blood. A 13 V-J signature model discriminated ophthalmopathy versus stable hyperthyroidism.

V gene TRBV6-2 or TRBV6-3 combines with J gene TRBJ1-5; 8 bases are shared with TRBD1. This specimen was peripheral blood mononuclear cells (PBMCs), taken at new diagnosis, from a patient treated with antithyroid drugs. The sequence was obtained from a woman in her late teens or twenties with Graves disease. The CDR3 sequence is CASGGQGLGQPQHF. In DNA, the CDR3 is TGTGCCAGCGGAGGACAGGGTCTCGGTCAGCCCCAGCATTTT.